What follows are 15 T cell receptor beta chains derived from one specimen sequenced in a study of blood T cells in healthy people across ages (dated by TCRdb to the mid-2010s). Library generation was performed with 5' RACE. The instrument was an Illumina HiSeq 2500. The second PCR ran for about 6 to 11 cycles and used a J-beta primer mix along with a sample-barcoded 5' primer. TCRdb ran its own pipeline on the public reads, namely fastp trimming at Q25 and MiXCR clone calling, and kept in-frame beta chains. All rows with the same CDR3 protein become a single entry with the most common DNA and genes. Within this sample are hundreds of thousands of distinct CDR3 sequences, with 20% to 25% of them counted one time only. Of the sample, roughly 3.4% is held by the ten largest clones. The sample consisted of blood. Source of these receptors: a man in his sixties or seventies in good health.

This clonotype has just a few counts. The V gene is TRBV20-1, the J gene TRBJ2-1; D might be TRBD2 (5 bases). The CDR3 loop spans 16 amino acids. V shed 4 bases and J shed 0 bases, with 16 bases lying between them. Germline lookup yields CDR1 DFQATT and CDR2 SNEGSKA (reference sequence). CDR3: CSAKTSGPSSYNEQFF. The DNA for the CDR3 is TGCAGTGCTAAGACGAGCGGTCCGAGCTCCTACAATGAGCAGTTCTTC.

This clonotype was detected a few times. This chain uses TRBV6-1 with TRBJ2-5; perhaps TRBD2 as D (6 bases). The J call may be in error: the DNA end matches TRBJ2-7 better. Germline V gene lookup returns CDR1 MNHNS and CDR2 SASEGT. The CDR3 spans 14 residues. The CDR3 loop reads CASRGETRAYEQYF. DNA for the CDR3: TGTGCCAGCAGGGGTGAGACTAGAGCCTACGAGCAGTACTTC.

This clonotype was observed a few times. The V and J genes are TRBV15 and TRBJ2-1; 7 positions match TRBD2. The trim removed 0 bases at V and 7 bases at J, leaving 12 bases unmatched. Germline V gene data show CDR1 as LNHNV and CDR2 as YYDKDF (reference sequence). This CDR3 region has 17 residues. The CDR3 DNA reads as TGTGCCACCAGCAGAGATCCCGGACTAGGAATTTCGAATGAGCAGTTCTTC. It encodes CATSRDPGLGISNEQFF.

CDR3 coding DNA: TGCGCCAGCCGGTACAGTGTTTATAGCAATCAGCCCCAGCATTTT. It codes for CASRYSVYSNQPQHF. The rearrangement joins TRBV4-3 to TRBJ1-5; D unclear. The V gene's germline CDR1 is LGHNA and CDR2 YSLEER. V lost 8 bases, J lost 0 bases, and 14 bases lay in between. CDR3 length equals 15 residues.

This clonotype was observed many times. V usage is TRBV3-1 and J usage is TRBJ1-2; D call uncertain. The germline gives CDR1 LGHDT, CDR2 YNNKEL (reference sequence). V dropped 2 bases and J dropped 8 bases, with 12 bases sitting between them. This CDR3 has 13 amino acids. The CDR3 region has the DNA TGTGCCAGCAGCCAATATCAACGGGTCGGCTACACCTTC. The encoded protein is CASSQYQRVGYTF.

In DNA, the CDR3 is TGCAGTGCTAGAGATCAGGCGGTCGGGACAGATACGCAGTATTTT. As protein: CSARDQAVGTDTQYF. V and J are TRBV20-1 and TRBJ2-3; D remains ambiguous. The V gene lost 0 bases and the J gene lost 3 bases, with 13 bases spanning the gap. CDR1 and CDR2 (germline): DFQATT, SNEGSKA (reference sequence). CDR3 length equals 15 residues.

This clonotype has only a few counts. V is TRBV4-1 and J is TRBJ2-1, with D hard to call. CDR1 is MGHRA and CDR2 is YSYEKL in the germline V gene. The ends were cut back, 0 bases at V and 0 bases at J, with 9 bases in the middle. The CDR3 has 16 residues. Here the CDR3 reads CASSQDWASSYNEQFF. CDR3 coding DNA: TGCGCCAGCAGCCAAGATTGGGCTAGCTCCTACAATGAGCAGTTCTTC.

The chain combines TRBV27 with TRBJ2-1; D gene ambiguous. Trimming pared 5 bases from V and 0 bases from J, leaving 11 bases between. This CDR3 has 15 residues. In germline, CDR1 is MNHEY, CDR2 SMNVEV (reference sequence). For the CDR3, the DNA is TGTGCCAGCAGTCCTGACTTATACTCCTACAATGAGCAGTTCTTC. This translates into CASSPDLYSYNEQFF.

This clonotype was recorded only once. The V call is TRBV6-1, the J call TRBJ1-4, with 7 nucleotides matching TRBD1. The CDR3 sequence is 16 residues long. The trim removed 7 bases at V and 7 bases at J, leaving 15 bases unmatched. Per germline, CDR1 MNHNS and CDR2 SASEGT. DNA for the CDR3: TGTGCCAGCACCAGCATCCGACAGGGAGGAGGTGAAAAACTGTTTTTT. Translated, it gives CASTSIRQGGGEKLFF.

The chain couples TRBV6-5 to TRBJ2-7, with D perhaps being TRBD1 or TRBD2 (6 bases each). Between the trimmed V and J ends, which lost 6 bases and 3 bases, there was a span of 15 bases. The CDR3 is 14 amino acids. Germline CDR1 and CDR2: MNHEY and SVGAGI. The CDR3: CASSGRQVNYEQYF. CDR3 DNA: TGTGCCAGCAGCGGGAGACAGGTGAACTACGAGCAGTACTTC.

The chain couples TRBV9 to TRBJ2-7; 7 bases match TRBD1. The CDR3 spans 16 residues. After removal of 0 bases from V and 5 bases from J, the junction contained 11 bases not matched to a gene. The germline V gene has CDR1 SGDLS and CDR2 YYNGEE. The CDR3 DNA sequence: TGTGCCAGCAGCGTAGCTACAACAGGGGATCCCCACGAGCAGTACTTC. It yields the protein CASSVATTGDPHEQYF.

This clonotype occurred a few times. This chain uses TRBV12-3 or TRBV12-4 with TRBJ2-3; D remains ambiguous. The CDR3 totals 15 residues. V was shortened by 6 bases and J by 2 bases, with 15 bases between the two germline ends. The CDR3 coding sequence is TGTGCCAGCAGCACGCCGGCTTCTTACACAGATACGCAGTATTTT. Its translation is CASSTPASYTDTQYF.

The rearrangement joins TRBV20-1 to TRBJ2-5; 9 bases fit TRBD1. The germline gives CDR1 DFQATT, CDR2 SNEGSKA (reference sequence). V was clipped by 2 bases and J by 11 bases; unmatched bases: 12. This CDR3 is built from 14 residues. CDR3 DNA sequence: TGCAGTGCTAGACCAGGACAGGGGAGAAAGGAGCAGTACTTC. Protein product: CSARPGQGRKEQYF.

This clonotype has a handful of counts. The J gene is TRBJ2-2, the V gene TRBV7-2; maybe TRBD1 (5 bases). The CDR3 length is 15 residues. The V end lost 0 bases, the J end lost 6 bases, and 11 bases lay between the germline ends. CDR1 and CDR2 (germline): SGHTA, FQGNSA. CDR3 sequence: CASSLAWARAGELFF. The CDR3 nucleotides are TGTGCCAGCAGCTTAGCGTGGGCCAGGGCCGGGGAGCTGTTTTTT. The full variable domain, with the rest looked up from reference TRBV7-2 and TRBJ2-2, is GAGVSQSPSNKVTEKGKDVELRCDPISGHTALYWYRQSLGQGLEFLIYFQGNSAPDKSGLPSDRFSAERTGGSVSTLTIQRTQQEDSAVYLCASSLAWARAGELFFGEGSRLTVL.

In this sample, this clonotype turned up a few times. The J gene is TRBJ1-2, the V gene TRBV6-2 or TRBV6-3; perhaps TRBD1 as D (5 bases). CDR1 and CDR2 from the germline V gene are MNHEY and SVGEGT. Between the trimmed V and J ends, which lost 6 bases and 7 bases, there was a span of 15 bases. This CDR3 spans 13 amino acids. Here the CDR3 DNA reads TGTGCCAGCAGAGGACAAATGCGGGGTGGCTACACCTTC. The encoded protein is CASRGQMRGGYTF.